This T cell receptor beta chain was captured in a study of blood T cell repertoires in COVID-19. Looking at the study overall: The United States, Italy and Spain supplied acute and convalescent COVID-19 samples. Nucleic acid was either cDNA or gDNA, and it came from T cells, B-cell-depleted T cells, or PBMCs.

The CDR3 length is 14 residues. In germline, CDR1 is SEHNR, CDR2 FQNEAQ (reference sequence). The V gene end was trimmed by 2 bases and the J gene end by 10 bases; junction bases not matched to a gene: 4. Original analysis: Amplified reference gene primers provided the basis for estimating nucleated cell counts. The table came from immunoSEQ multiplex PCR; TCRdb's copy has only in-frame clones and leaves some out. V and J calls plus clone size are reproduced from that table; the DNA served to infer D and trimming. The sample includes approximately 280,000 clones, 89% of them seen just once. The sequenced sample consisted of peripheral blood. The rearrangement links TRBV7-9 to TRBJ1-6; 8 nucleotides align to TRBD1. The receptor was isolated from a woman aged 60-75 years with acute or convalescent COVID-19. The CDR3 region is CASSLQGANSPLHF. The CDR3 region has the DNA TGTGCCAGCAGCTTACAGGGGGCGAACTCACCCCTCCACTTT.